Listed below are T cell receptor beta chains from one sample, sequenced in a study of cytomegalovirus exposure and HLA in healthy donors. Sequencing used immunoSEQ multiplex PCR; TCRdb keeps in-frame clones, though not all of them. The repertoire holds approximately 110,000 clones, with about three quarters as singletons. Sample: PBMCs. The receptor source for this set is a man in his forties or fifties in good health and CMV-seronegative. CDR3s include the opening cysteine and the closing phenylalanine or tryptophan. The D gene is left open where the match is weak. Some rows have no size entry. The others give once, few or many, or a class for an expanded clone.

V: TRBV2; size: NA; J: TRBJ1-6; D: NA; CDR3: CASNPSGNSPLHF; DNA: TGTGCCAGCAATCCTTCGGGGAATTCACCCCTCCACTTT
V: TRBV25-1; size: NA; J: TRBJ2-3; D: NA; CDR3: CASSVTGTDTQYF; DNA: TGTGCCAGCAGTGTAACAGGGACAGATACGCAGTATTTT
V: TRBV5-1; size: NA; J: TRBJ1-4; D: TRBD1; CDR3: CASSWNSGGGEKLFF; DNA: TGCGCCAGCAGCTGGAACTCAGGGGGCGGTGAAAAACTGTTTTTT
V: TRBV7-9; size: NA; J: TRBJ1-4; D: NA; CDR3: CASSNGQTGLATNEKLFF; DNA: TGTGCCAGCAGCAACGGACAGACAGGCCTTGCAACTAATGAAAAACTGTTTTTT
V: TRBV6-6; size: NA; J: TRBJ1-1; D: TRBD1; CDR3: CASSDQDRGTEAFF; DNA: TGTGCCAGCAGTGACCAGGACAGGGGAACTGAAGCTTTCTTT
V: TRBV2; size: NA; J: TRBJ1-3; D: TRBD1; CDR3: CASSQPLQGSGNTIYF; DNA: TGTGCCAGCAGTCAACCATTACAGGGGTCTGGAAACACCATATATTTT
V: TRBV6-1; size: NA; J: TRBJ2-5; D: NA; CDR3: CASSEEFTFQETQYF; DNA: TGTGCCAGCAGTGAAGAATTTACTTTTCAAGAGACCCAGTACTTC
V: TRBV6-5; size: NA; J: TRBJ2-7; D: NA; CDR3: CASSTALTNEQYF; DNA: TGTGCCAGCAGTACTGCCCTCACGAACGAGCAGTACTTC
V: TRBV28; size: NA; J: TRBJ1-3; D: NA; CDR3: CASVRGGHPGNTIYF; DNA: TGTGCCAGCGTTCGGGGGGGCCACCCGGGGAACACCATATATTTT
V: TRBV11-2; size: NA; J: TRBJ2-2; D: NA; CDR3: CASSLDSHRTGELFF; DNA: TGTGCCAGCAGCTTAGATTCGCACAGAACCGGGGAGCTGTTTTTT
V: TRBV11-2; size: NA; J: TRBJ2-3; D: TRBD2; CDR3: CASSSRTSGGADTQYF; DNA: TGTGCCAGCAGCTCCCGGACTAGCGGGGGGGCAGATACGCAGTATTTT
V: TRBV19; size: NA; J: TRBJ1-4; D: NA; CDR3: CASSMGAEKLFF; DNA: TGTGCCAGTAGTATGGGCGCAGAAAAACTGTTTTTT
V: TRBV29-1; size: NA; J: TRBJ2-2; D: NA; CDR3: CSARQGQNTGELFF; DNA: TGCAGCGCCAGGCAGGGACAGAACACCGGGGAGCTGTTTTTT
V: TRBV5-1; size: NA; J: TRBJ2-7; D: TRBD1; CDR3: CASSFVPPGQGGHEQYF; DNA: TGCGCCAGCAGCTTCGTTCCGCCGGGACAGGGTGGGCACGAGCAGTACTTC
V: TRBV28; size: few; J: TRBJ1-1; D: TRBD1; CDR3: CASQKQGNEAFF; DNA: TGTGCCAGCCAAAAACAGGGGAATGAAGCTTTCTTT
V: TRBV6-6; size: NA; J: TRBJ2-5; D: TRBD2; CDR3: CASSSSPGLAGETQYF; DNA: TGTGCCAGCAGCTCCTCCCCGGGACTAGCGGGGGAGACCCAGTACTTC
V: TRBV7-6; size: NA; J: TRBJ2-7; D: NA; CDR3: CASSLWGENSEQYF; DNA: TGTGCCAGCAGCTTATGGGGGGAAAACAGCGAGCAGTACTTC
V: TRBV10-3; size: few; J: TRBJ2-5; D: TRBD2; CDR3: CAISDTSGNQETQYF; DNA: TGTGCCATCAGTGATACTAGCGGAAATCAAGAGACCCAGTACTTC
V: TRBV25-1; size: NA; J: TRBJ1-2; D: NA; CDR3: CASSEYLGGINYGYTF; DNA: TGTGCCAGCAGTGAATATCTCGGCGGAATTAACTATGGCTACACCTTC
V: TRBV5-1; size: once; J: TRBJ2-5; D: TRBD2; CDR3: CASSQLTSGEGETQYF; DNA: TGCGCCAGCAGCCAACTGACTAGCGGGGAGGGAGAGACCCAGTACTTC
V: TRBV7-9; size: NA; J: TRBJ2-1; D: NA; CDR3: CSSSFEHNEQFF; DNA: TGTTCCAGCAGCTTTGAGCACAATGAGCAGTTCTTC
V: TRBV7-9; size: NA; J: TRBJ2-1; D: TRBD1; CDR3: CASSPQGGLFNEQFF; DNA: TGTGCCAGCAGCCCCCAAGGGGGCCTCTTCAATGAGCAGTTCTTC
V: TRBV2; size: once; J: TRBJ2-4; D: NA; CDR3: CASSEDPLAKNIQYF; DNA: TGTGCCAGCAGTGAAGATCCCTTAGCCAAAAACATTCAGTACTTC